Detailed here is one TCR beta chain. Around 200,000 CFSE-labeled responder cells were plated with around 200,000 irradiated, violet-dye-labeled stimulator cells. CDR3 length equals 21 residues. The data were taken from a study of graft-versus-host responses after intestinal transplantation. Generated by immunoSEQ multiplex PCR, the TCRdb table keeps only in-frame clones and is missing some. The table has roughly 9,200 clones, about 30% seen once. The clonotype was recovered from a human patient who was an organ donor for intestinal transplantation. The chain carries TRBV21-1 and TRBJ1-6; the D call in the table, TRBD1, was not verified against the DNA. TRBV21-1 is listed as a pseudogene. Source: alloreactive CD8+ T cells from a mixed lymphocyte reaction culture, taken before transplantation. Subset noted: CFSE-low proliferating T cells sorted from roughly 6-day pre-transplant mixed lymphocyte reaction (GvH or HvG direction). CDR3 amino acids: CASSNGPRTGQLWPYNSPLHF. In nucleotides, the CDR3 is TGTGCCAGCAGCAACGGACCGAGGACAGGGCAATTATGGCCATATAATTCACCCCTCCACTTT.